This T cell receptor (beta chain) derives from a study of OX40 agonist ivuxolimab in advanced cancers. General study findings and limits: The study found among the lowest clonal expansion in partial responders at 0.1-3.0 mg/kg.

Trimming cost V 0 bases and J 0 bases; bases outside gene matches: 13. CDR1 SGHRS and CDR2 YFSETQ come from the germline V gene. The CDR3 is made up of 20 amino acids. A word on this clone: Its antigen is unknown.

Measured with immunoSEQ multiplex PCR; TCRdb has only the in-frame clones, and not every one. The profile shows about 51,000 clones, about 78% of them singletons. The sequence was collected from an adult with an advanced solid tumor such as melanoma, head and neck, liver or kidney cancer. The sample was CD4+ or CD8+ T cells sorted from blood, taken in a trial of the OX40 agonist ivuxolimab. This sequence joins TRBV5-1 and TRBJ2-1; 9 bases fit TRBD2. The CDR3 loop is CASSLAALAGSPSSYNEQFF. The CDR3 region has the DNA TGCGCCAGCAGCTTGGCCGCCCTAGCGGGATCCCCGAGCTCCTACAATGAGCAGTTCTTC.